This T cell receptor beta chain is from a study of T cells after yellow fever vaccination. Notes on the study in general: The booster response re-showed most primary clones: about 96% CD4, approximately 85% CD8.

TCRdb reanalysed the 5' RACE reads using MiXCR and keeps one entry per CDR3 protein. The sample lists some 600,000 distinct CDR3 sequences; more than 9% were seen once. About this clonotype: Its antigen is currently unknown.

This sequence was found in a man aged 30-40 years who received the YFV17D yellow fever vaccine. The sequences come from PBMCs, collected on the day of the yellow fever booster vaccination.

CDR3 in amino acids: CASRSTRGTYNEQFF. The CDR3 nucleotides are TGTGCCAGCAGGTCGACTAGGGGAACCTACAATGAGCAGTTCTTC. The V call is TRBV5-4, the J call TRBJ2-1, with D tentatively TRBD2 (6 bases). The CDR3 covers 15 residues. Trimming removed 5 bases at V and 2 bases at J, with 14 bases between. In germline, CDR1 is SGHNT, CDR2 YYREEE (reference sequence).